This entry describes one TCR beta chain. The sample comes from a study of cytomegalovirus exposure and HLA in healthy donors. The germline V gene has CDR1 MNHEY and CDR2 SMNVEV (reference sequence). There are 15 residues in the CDR3. J gave up 1 base and V 3 bases, and 5 bases lay outside the gene matches. Assay: immunoSEQ multiplex PCR; the TCRdb copy retains only in-frame clones and omits some. The profile shows around 250,000 clones, roughly 87% of them singletons. This TCR was sampled from a woman between 25 and 40 years old in good health and CMV-seronegative. J is TRBJ1-2 and V is TRBV27, with 7 bases lining up with TRBD1. Sample: PBMCs. The CDR3 DNA reads as TGTGCCAGCAGTTTTCAACAGGGGAATAACTATGGCTACACCTTC. Residues: CASSFQQGNNYGYTF.